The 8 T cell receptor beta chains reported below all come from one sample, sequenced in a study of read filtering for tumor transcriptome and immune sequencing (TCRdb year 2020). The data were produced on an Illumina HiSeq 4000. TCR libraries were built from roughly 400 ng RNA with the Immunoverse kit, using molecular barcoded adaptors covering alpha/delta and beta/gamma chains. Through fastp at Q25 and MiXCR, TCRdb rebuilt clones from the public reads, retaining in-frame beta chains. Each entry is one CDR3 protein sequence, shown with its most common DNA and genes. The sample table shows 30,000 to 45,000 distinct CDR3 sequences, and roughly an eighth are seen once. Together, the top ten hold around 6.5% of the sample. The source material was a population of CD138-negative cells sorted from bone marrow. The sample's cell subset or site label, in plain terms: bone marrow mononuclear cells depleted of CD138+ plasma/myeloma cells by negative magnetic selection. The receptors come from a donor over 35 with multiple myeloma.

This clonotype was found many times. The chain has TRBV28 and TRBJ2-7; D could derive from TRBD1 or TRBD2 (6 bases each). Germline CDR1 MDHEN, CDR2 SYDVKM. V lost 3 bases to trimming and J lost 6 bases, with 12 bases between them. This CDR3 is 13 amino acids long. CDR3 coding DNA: TGTGCCAGCAGTTTCGGGGGCCGGGGCGAGCAGTACTTC. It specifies CASSFGGRGEQYF.

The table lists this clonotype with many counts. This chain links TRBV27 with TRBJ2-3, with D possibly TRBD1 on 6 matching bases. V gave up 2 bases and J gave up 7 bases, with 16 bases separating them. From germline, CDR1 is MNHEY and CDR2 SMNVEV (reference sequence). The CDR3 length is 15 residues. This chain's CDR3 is CASSLLRGPIYTQYF. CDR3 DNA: TGTGCCAGCAGTTTACTCAGGGGCCCTATATATACGCAGTATTTT.

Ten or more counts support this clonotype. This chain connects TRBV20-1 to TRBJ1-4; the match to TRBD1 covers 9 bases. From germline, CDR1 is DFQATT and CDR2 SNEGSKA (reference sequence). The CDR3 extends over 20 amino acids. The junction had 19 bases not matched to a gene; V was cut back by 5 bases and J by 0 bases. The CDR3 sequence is CSAAPLPDRGHLATNEKLFF. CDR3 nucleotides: TGCAGTGCTGCTCCTCTTCCGGACAGGGGACACCTGGCAACTAATGAAAAACTGTTTTTT.

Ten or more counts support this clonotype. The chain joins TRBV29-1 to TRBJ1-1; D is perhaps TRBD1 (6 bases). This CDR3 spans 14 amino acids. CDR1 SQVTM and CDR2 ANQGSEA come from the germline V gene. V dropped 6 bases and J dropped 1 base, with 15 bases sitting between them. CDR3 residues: CSVMITTGNTEAFF. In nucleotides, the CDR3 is TGCAGCGTGATGATTACGACAGGGAACACTGAAGCTTTCTTT.

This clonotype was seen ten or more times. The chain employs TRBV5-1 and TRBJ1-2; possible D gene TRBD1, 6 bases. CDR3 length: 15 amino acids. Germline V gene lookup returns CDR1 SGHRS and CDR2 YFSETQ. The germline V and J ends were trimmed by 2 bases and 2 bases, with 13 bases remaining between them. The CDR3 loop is CASSFTGGENYGYTF. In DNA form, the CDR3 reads TGCGCCAGCAGCTTCACCGGGGGCGAGAACTATGGCTACACCTTC.

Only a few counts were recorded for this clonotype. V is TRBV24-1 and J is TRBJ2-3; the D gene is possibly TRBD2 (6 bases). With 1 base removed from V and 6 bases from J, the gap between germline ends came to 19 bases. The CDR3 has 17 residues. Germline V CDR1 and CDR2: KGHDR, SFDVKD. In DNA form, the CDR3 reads TGTGCCACCAGTGATTTTAGCGGCTACAACAGTTTGGATACGCAGTATTTT. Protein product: CATSDFSGYNSLDTQYF.

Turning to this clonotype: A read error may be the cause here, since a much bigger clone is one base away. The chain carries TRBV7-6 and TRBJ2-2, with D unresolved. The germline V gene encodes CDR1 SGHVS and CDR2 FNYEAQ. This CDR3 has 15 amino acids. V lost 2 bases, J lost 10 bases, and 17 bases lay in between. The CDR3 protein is CASSLIRTPPVELFF. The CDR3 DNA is TGTGCCAGCAGCTTAATCAGAACTCCTCCCGTGGAGCTGTTTTTT.

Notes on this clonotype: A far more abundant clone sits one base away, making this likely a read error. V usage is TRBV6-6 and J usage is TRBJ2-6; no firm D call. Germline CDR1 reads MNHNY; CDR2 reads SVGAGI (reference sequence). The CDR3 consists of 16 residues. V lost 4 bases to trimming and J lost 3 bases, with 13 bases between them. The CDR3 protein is CASSCLGSGGANVLTF. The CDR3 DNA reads TGTGCCAGCAGTTGCCTAGGGTCTGGTGGGGCCAACGTCCTGACTTTC.